The clone carrying this T cell receptor beta chain has only a few counts. Antigen: not known. The sample is drawn from a study of T cell repertoires in cytomegalovirus infection. Overall study findings and caveats: Ex vivo responses were dominated by HLA-C-restricted CMV-specific TCR beta clonotypes.

TCRdb reprocessed the reads via MiXCR and lists one record per CDR3 protein. Counted here are 370,000 or so distinct CDR3 sequences, about 35% occurring once; the ten biggest clones make up approximately 13%. Germline loops: CDR1 SGHTA, CDR2 FQGNSA. The CDR3 is made up of 14 amino acids. Deletions cut 1 base from V and 7 bases from J, with 10 bases between. The sequence was obtained from a human donor in good health (CMV status not recorded). Some clones in this sample may be carry-over from other donors' samples. The sample consisted of cultured PBMCs, taken from culture after CMV antigen stimulation. V is TRBV7-2 and J is TRBJ2-2; possibly TRBD2 for D (6 bases). This chain's CDR3 is CASSLGPGDGELFF. CDR3 coding DNA: TGTGCCAGCAGCTTAGGTCCGGGGGACGGGGAGCTGTTTTTT.